The T cell receptor beta chain described here comes from a study of PD-L1 blockade in urothelial cancer. Across the whole study: The study found a median of approximately 1,500 T cells in tumor samples.

As to this clone: No antigen is known for it. One junction end does not reproduce the germline sequence, and a read error may be involved.

Here immunoSEQ multiplex PCR was the method, and the copy in TCRdb shows in-frame clones only, minus some. The sample comprises approximately 35,000 clones, 35% to 40% of which are singletons, and around 9.3% rests with the top ten. CDR1 SGHRS and CDR2 YFSETQ come from the germline V gene. This CDR3 spans 16 amino acids. Patients were diagnosed with urothelial carcinoma, either locally advanced or metastatic. Regarding the study as a whole: Durable-benefit patients showed a higher share of tumor-infiltrating T cells.

Specimen: tumor tissue, collected before atezolizumab (anti-PD-L1) treatment. This receptor was taken from a man aged 60 to 69 with urothelial cancer. The chain recombines TRBV5-1 with TRBJ1-6, with D maybe TRBD1 (6 bases). Here the CDR3 DNA reads TGCGCCAGCAGCAGTGGGACATATGTTTTTGATTCACCCCTCCATTTT. Its protein product is CASSSGTYVFDSPLHF.